The 4 T cell receptor beta chains below come from one sample, sequenced in a study of identical twins. Via MiXCR, TCRdb re-called the 5' RACE reads, giving one row per CDR3 protein. Of 1,800,000 or so distinct CDR3 sequences in the sample, around 29% were seen once. The specimen sequenced was cord blood. Every receptor here comes from a newborn girl in good health.

This clonotype was observed a handful of times. The chain uses TRBV12-3 or TRBV12-4 and TRBJ1-2; D not certain. This CDR3 region has 15 residues. V was clipped by 5 bases and J by 6 bases, with 19 bases between them. This chain's CDR3 is CASSPHPPGTHGYTF. CDR3 DNA sequence: TGTGCCAGCAGTCCGCACCCGCCAGGCACCCATGGCTACACCTTC.

This rearrangement joins TRBV2 to TRBJ2-1; 8 positions match TRBD1. Trimming removed 3 bases from V and 7 bases from J; junction bases left unmatched: 2. Germline V gene lookup returns CDR1 SNHLY and CDR2 FYNNEI. The CDR3 runs to 13 residues. The CDR3 DNA sequence: TGTGCCAGCAGTGAGGACAGGGTGAATGAGCAGTTCTTC. Its protein is CASSEDRVNEQFF.

The genes are TRBV28 and TRBJ2-1; 7 positions match TRBD2. The V gene end was trimmed by 8 bases and the J gene end by 3 bases; junction bases not matched to a gene: 10. Germline V gene data show CDR1 as MDHEN and CDR2 as SYDVKM. The CDR3 is made up of 15 amino acids. The CDR3 DNA sequence: TGTGCCAGCGGAGGGCGGGAGACCGTCTACAATGAGCAGTTCTTC. Residues: CASGGRETVYNEQFF.

This clonotype was counted once. The chain combines TRBV5-4 with TRBJ2-3, with TRBD1 matching over 9 bases. The length of the CDR3 is 16 residues. With V trimmed by 2 bases and J by 4 bases, 8 bases remained unmatched. CDR1 is SGHNT, CDR2 YYREEE, per germline (reference sequence). This CDR3 reads CASSFSVGTGSDTQYF. As DNA, the CDR3 is TGTGCCAGCAGCTTTTCTGTGGGGACAGGGTCAGATACGCAGTATTTT.